Presented here are 30 T cell receptor beta chains from one specimen sequenced in a study of blood T cells in healthy people across ages. A sample-barcoded 5' primer and a J-beta primer mix were used in a second PCR of about 7 to 11 cycles. TCRdb itself ran the 5' RACE reads through MiXCR, one entry per CDR3 protein. The sample records some 780,000 distinct CDR3 sequences, roughly 50% being singletons. Sequenced input: blood. Source of these receptors: a man aged 35-49 years in good health.

This clonotype was picked up a small number of times. This chain joins TRBV7-3 and TRBJ2-7; possibly TRBD2 for D (6 bases). V shed 1 base and J shed 7 bases, with 17 bases lying between them. Germline V gene lookup returns CDR1 SGHTA and CDR2 FQGTGA. The length of the CDR3 is 15 residues. The CDR3 DNA sequence: TGTGCCAGCAGCTTAAATGGGGGGACCTACAATGAGCAGTACTTC. This codes for CASSLNGGTYNEQYF.

The CDR3 DNA reads TGTGCCAGCAGCCAAACGGGACAGGGGGCACGTGGCTACACCTTC. It specifies CASSQTGQGARGYTF. The gene calls are TRBV7-2 and TRBJ1-2; TRBD1 matches at 12 bases. The CDR3 spans 15 residues. CDR1 and CDR2 (germline): SGHTA, FQGNSA. V shed 5 bases and J 7 bases; nucleotides not matched to a gene: 8.

This chain links TRBV5-1 with TRBJ1-2; D possibly corresponds to TRBD1 (6 bases). Trimming pared 4 bases from V and 8 bases from J, leaving 18 bases between. This CDR3 has 14 amino acids. Per germline, CDR1 SGHRS and CDR2 YFSETQ. The CDR3 DNA is TGCGCCAGCAGCGGAACCACACAGGGCGCCGGCTACACCTTC. Its translation is CASSGTTQGAGYTF.

This rearrangement joins TRBV5-1 to TRBJ2-3; D not resolved. Trimming took off 2 bases at V and 1 base at J, with 11 bases between the two ends. Germline CDR1 and CDR2: SGHRS and YFSETQ. The CDR3 runs 15 residues. CDR3 DNA: TGCGCCAGCAGCTTAAGTCAAGCCGGCACAGATACGCAGTATTTT. It encodes CASSLSQAGTDTQYF.

The sample holds a few counts of this clonotype. J is TRBJ2-6 and V is TRBV29-1; D unresolved. Between the trimmed V and J ends, which lost 4 bases and 4 bases, there was a span of 8 bases. CDR3 length: 13 residues. Germline-derived CDR1 and CDR2 are SQVTM and ANQGSEA. For the CDR3, the DNA is TGCAGCGTTGTGATTACGGGGGCCAACGTCCTGACTTTC. The encoded protein is CSVVITGANVLTF.

The V and J genes are TRBV7-9 and TRBJ1-2, with TRBD1 matching 7 bases. The CDR3 consists of 15 residues. From germline, CDR1 is SEHNR and CDR2 FQNEAQ (reference sequence). J was trimmed by 8 bases and V by 5 bases; bases with no gene match: 14. This CDR3 reads CASSPQGGLGSGYTF. CDR3 nucleotides: TGTGCCAGCAGCCCCCAGGGGGGCCTTGGGTCGGGCTACACCTTC.

This chain connects TRBV12-3 or TRBV12-4 to TRBJ2-1; TRBD1 matches 10 bases. V dropped 8 bases and J dropped 6; count of bases not matched to a gene: 13. This CDR3 region has 16 residues. CDR3 in DNA: TGTGCCAGCGCAACCCCGGGGACAGGGGAGTCCAATGAGCAGTTCTTC. This sequence encodes CASATPGTGESNEQFF.

The chain couples TRBV6-1 to TRBJ2-5; 13 nucleotides align to TRBD2. The CDR3 totals 19 residues. Per germline, CDR1 MNHNS and CDR2 SASEGT. The ends lost 6 bases at V and 4 bases at J; junction bases unmatched: 17. The CDR3 coding sequence is TGTGCCAGCAGGGATCCAATCGGACTAGCGGGAGTATTGGGAGAGACCCAGTACTTC. It translates to CASRDPIGLAGVLGETQYF.

The chain combines TRBV10-3 with TRBJ2-7; D is ambiguous. The J call is in doubt because the DNA end fits TRBJ2-5 better. The germline gives CDR1 ENHRY, CDR2 SYGVKD. The CDR3 sequence is 15 residues long. The CDR3 sequence: CAISRERPTKETQYF. In DNA form, the CDR3 reads TGTGCCATCAGTAGAGAGAGACCTACTAAAGAGACCCAGTACTTC.

This clonotype was recorded a few times. The CDR3: CASSQAGRAETQYF. Written as DNA, the CDR3 is TGTGCCAGCAGCCAAGCCGGACGGGCGGAGACCCAGTACTTC. The J gene is TRBJ2-5, the V gene TRBV3-1; D is ambiguous. CDR3 length: 14 residues. Trimming took off 1 base at V and 5 bases at J, with 11 bases between the two ends. Germline V gene data show CDR1 as LGHDT and CDR2 as YNNKEL (reference sequence).

This clonotype was recorded only once. The rearrangement links TRBV3-1 to TRBJ1-6; the match to TRBD1 covers 9 bases. Germline-derived CDR1 and CDR2 are LGHDT and YNNKEL (reference sequence). The V and J ends lost 8 bases and 10 bases, in that order; junction bases with no gene match: 9. CDR3 size: 14 residues. The DNA for the CDR3 is TGTGCCAGCGCACCGACAGGGGGAAGATCACCCCTCCACTTT. It yields the protein CASAPTGGRSPLHF.

V gene TRBV28 combines with J gene TRBJ1-4, with unresolved D. V was clipped by 8 bases and J by 0 bases, with 10 bases between them. Germline CDR1 MDHEN, CDR2 SYDVKM. The CDR3 has 14 residues. The CDR3 loop is CASRKGTTNEKLFF. CDR3 nucleotide sequence: TGTGCCAGCCGGAAGGGAACAACTAATGAAAAACTGTTTTTT.

This sequence joins TRBV29-1 and TRBJ2-1, with a possible D match to TRBD1 (7 bases). The CDR3 runs 15 residues. CDR1 and CDR2 from the germline V gene are SQVTM and ANQGSEA. Trimming removed 6 bases from V and 6 bases from J, with 21 bases in between. The CDR3 here is CSVGRIQGVFNEQFF. The DNA for the CDR3 is TGCAGCGTGGGGAGGATCCAGGGGGTATTCAATGAGCAGTTCTTC.

This chain links TRBV7-2 with TRBJ1-4, with a tentative D call TRBD1 (6 bases). The V end was cut by 4 bases, the J end by 0 bases, with 12 bases between. Germline loops: CDR1 SGHTA, CDR2 FQGNSA. CDR3 size: 16 residues. CDR3 amino acids: CASSWRGEATNEKLFF. Written as DNA, the CDR3 is TGTGCCAGCAGCTGGAGGGGGGAAGCAACTAATGAAAAACTGTTTTTT.

The chain combines TRBV18 with TRBJ2-5; TRBD2 aligns across 10 bases. The CDR3 spans 16 residues. Trimming took 3 bases from V and 2 from J; bases not matched to a gene: 6. From germline, CDR1 is KGHSH and CDR2 LQKENI. The CDR3 DNA sequence: TGTGCCAGCTCACCGTTAGCGGGAGGAGGACAAGAGACCCAGTACTTC. This translates into CASSPLAGGGQETQYF. Filled out from reference TRBV18 and TRBJ2-5, the complete variable domain reads NAGVMQNPRHLVRRRGQEARLRCSPMKGHSHVYWYRQLPEEGLKFMVYLQKENIIDESGMPKERFSAEFPKEGPSILRIQQVVRGDSAAYFCASSPLAGGGQETQYFGPGTRLLVL.

Concerning this clonotype itself: One end of the junction fails to match germline, which may point to a read error. The gene calls are TRBV7-2 and TRBJ1-4; possibly TRBD1 for D (5 bases). CDR1 is SGHTA and CDR2 is FQGNSA in the germline V gene. The CDR3 has 18 amino acids. DNA of the CDR3: TGTGCCAGCAGCCGCGACCGGAAGGGGTATTCGGTTAATGAAAAACTATTTTTT. Its translation is CASSRDRKGYSVNEKLFF.

This clonotype was counted once. V usage is TRBV7-9 and J usage is TRBJ2-1, with D uncertain. CDR3 size: 17 residues. V was clipped by 1 base and J by 1 base, with 14 bases between them. Germline values: CDR1 SEHNR, CDR2 FQNEAQ (reference sequence). CDR3 region: CASSLGGSLGSYNEQFF. The CDR3 DNA is TGTGCCAGCAGCTTAGGCGGATCCTTGGGGTCCTACAATGAGCAGTTCTTC.

This chain uses TRBV7-8 with TRBJ2-5; 10 bases match TRBD2. The CDR3 has 15 amino acids. The germline CDR1 and CDR2 sequences are SGHVS and FQNEAQ. Germline trimming cut 5 bases from V and 2 bases from J; bases unmatched to any gene: 5. CDR3 bases: TGTGCCAGCAGCCCCGGACTAGCGGTACAAGAGACCCAGTACTTC. It translates to CASSPGLAVQETQYF.

The count of this clonotype is one. V gene TRBV7-6 combines with J gene TRBJ2-7; 14 bases are shared with TRBD2. Germline V gene data show CDR1 as SGHVS and CDR2 as FNYEAQ. This CDR3 region has 16 residues. V lost 3 bases, J lost 3 bases, and 4 bases stayed unmatched. The CDR3 DNA is TGTGCCAGCAGCTTGGGACTAGCGGGAGAACACTACGAGCAGTACTTC. Encoded protein: CASSLGLAGEHYEQYF.

V and J are TRBV12-3 or TRBV12-4 and TRBJ2-1; 7 nucleotides line up with TRBD2. Germline trimming cut 0 bases from V and 7 bases from J; bases unmatched to any gene: 6. The CDR3 has 15 amino acids. This chain's CDR3 is CASSLAPSGGNEQFF. For the CDR3, the DNA is TGTGCCAGCAGTTTAGCGCCTAGCGGTGGGAATGAGCAGTTCTTC.

This sequence joins TRBV7-8 and TRBJ1-1, with D uncertain. Trimming pared 8 bases from V and 0 bases from J, leaving 7 bases between. The CDR3 is 12 amino acids. CDR1 and CDR2 (germline): SGHVS, FQNEAQ. The chain's CDR3 is CASSNLNTEAFF. The CDR3 bases are TGTGCCAGCTCAAATTTGAACACTGAAGCTTTCTTT.

The sample holds a few counts of this clonotype. The J gene is TRBJ2-7, the V gene TRBV5-1; TRBD1 is a possible D gene (6 bases). This CDR3 contains 16 residues. Trimming left V 3 bases short and J 0 bases short, with 16 bases between. The germline V gene encodes CDR1 SGHRS and CDR2 YFSETQ. The CDR3 DNA is TGCGCCAGCAGCTCAGACCTAAGACAGGACTCCTACGAGCAGTACTTC. Its translation: CASSSDLRQDSYEQYF.

The chain links TRBV7-2 to TRBJ2-4; D gene unclear. Trimming cost V 1 base and J 8 bases, with 12 bases left between them. The CDR3 totals 14 residues. The germline gives CDR1 SGHTA, CDR2 FQGNSA. The CDR3 DNA reads as TGTGCCAGCAGCTTAGGCCAGTTGGGGTACATTCAGTACTTC. Translation: CASSLGQLGYIQYF.

This clonotype showed up just once. An end of the junction does not agree with germline; a read error may underlie this. The J gene is TRBJ2-7, the V gene TRBV7-9; D is perhaps TRBD1 (5 bases). This CDR3 is built from 14 residues. CDR1 SEHNR and CDR2 FQNEAQ come from the germline V gene (reference sequence). The CDR3 spells CAGSFLVQGAEQYF. The CDR3 nucleotides read TGTGCCGGCAGCTTTTTGGTGCAGGGCGCCGAGCAGTACTTC.

CDR3 amino acids: CSARPLDRDRVTYNEQFF. CDR3 DNA sequence: TGCAGTGCTAGACCACTCGACCGGGACAGAGTAACCTACAATGAGCAGTTCTTC. This chain links TRBV20-1 with TRBJ2-1; 7 bases agree with TRBD1. The CDR3 is 18 residues long. With V trimmed by 2 bases and J by 2 bases, 15 bases remained unmatched. The germline V gene has CDR1 DFQATT and CDR2 SNEGSKA (reference sequence).

Only a few counts were recorded for this clonotype. J is TRBJ1-1 and V is TRBV5-1, with D possibly TRBD1 on 5 matching bases. The CDR3 spans 14 residues. Germline assignment: CDR1 SGHRS and CDR2 YFSETQ. Deletions cut 4 bases from V and 5 bases from J, with 15 bases between. The CDR3 region has the DNA TGCGCCAGCAGCCGGGACGACGGAGAGACTGAAGCTTTCTTT. As protein: CASSRDDGETEAFF.

A few counts support this clonotype. The chain carries TRBV10-3 and TRBJ2-5; no clear D. In germline, CDR1 is ENHRY, CDR2 SYGVKD. The CDR3 covers 13 residues. The V and J ends lost 1 base and 3 bases respectively, with 6 bases between them. CDR3 bases: TGTGCCATCAGTGAGTTTCGGGAAGAGACCCAGTACTTC. Residues: CAISEFREETQYF.

J is TRBJ2-6 and V is TRBV4-2; D unresolved. Trimming stripped 3 bases from V and 4 bases from J, with 7 bases between. There are 14 residues in the CDR3. Germline V gene data show CDR1 as LGHNA and CDR2 as YNFKEQ. DNA of the CDR3: TGTGCCAGCAGCCAGGTGGACGGGGCCAACGTCCTGACTTTC. As protein: CASSQVDGANVLTF.

The genes are TRBV2 and TRBJ1-2; 8 nucleotides agree with TRBD1. Germline CDR1 and CDR2: SNHLY and FYNNEI. J was trimmed by 7 bases and V by 9 bases; bases with no gene match: 1. CDR3 length: 10 residues. The CDR3 DNA sequence: TGTGCCAGTACAGGGGGTGGCTACACCTTC. As protein: CASTGGGYTF.

This clonotype turned up a few times. The chain uses TRBV6-5 and TRBJ2-4; tentative D call: TRBD2 (6 bases). The germline gives CDR1 MNHEY, CDR2 SVGAGI. The CDR3 totals 15 residues. The V end lost 5 bases, the J end lost 6 bases, and 17 bases lay between the germline ends. The CDR3 protein is CASSTYRDSVNIQYF. As DNA, the CDR3 is TGTGCCAGCAGTACCTACCGGGACTCAGTAAACATTCAGTACTTC.